This T cell receptor (beta chain) stems from a study of STAT5B mutations in CD4+ large granular lymphocyte leukemia (dated 2022 in TCRdb). Turning to the overall study: Among healthy controls, the CDR3 'QG' motif was associated with a particular HLA allele. The study compared the TCRbeta repertoires of patients with CD4+ T-cell large granular lymphocyte leukemia against those of healthy blood donors. The purity of purified fractions was confirmed by flow cytometry on FACSCanto II or FACSVerse to exceed 95% among lymphocytes.

The investigation overall reported the following: The data were not HLA-matched, and the higher clonality in CD4+ T-LGLL than in CD8+ T-LGLL could be due to the relatively small sample size. Compared with healthy CD4+ repertoires, CD4-sorted patient repertoires appeared more clonal, and this difference remained even after the putative leukemic clones were removed. Main leukemic clonotypes were private to each patient, although roughly 25% of the main leukemic clonotypes were found at low frequency in the non-leukemic repertoires of other patients. Enrichment of TRBV06-family usage was observed among the top patient clones (8/27) relative to healthy controls (2/35).

Buffy coats from 37 blood donors, supplied by the Finnish Red Cross blood service, were used as healthy controls. All TCR-sequenced material derived from peripheral blood: patient blood samples and healthy donor buffy coats. Ficoll-Hypaque gradient centrifugation was used to isolate peripheral blood mononuclear cells. For the healthy controls, CD4+ cells were obtained from buffy coats by magnetic purification. Genomic DNA was extracted with the Gentra Puregene Cell and Tissue kit and quantified on a Qubit 2.0 fluorometer. TCRbeta rearrangements were sequenced from genomic DNA using the immunoSEQ assay at survey resolution. Turning to the authors' computational methods: A lowest detectable productive clonotype frequency of 2.59 x 10-5 was observed in the TCR sequencing data. Only productive TCRbeta rearrangements, meaning sequences that were complete and in-frame, were kept for the analyses. Simpson clonality, calculated in the immunoSEQ Analyzer version 3.0, was used as the measure of sample clonality. Clones were categorized by frequency as very rare, small, medium, large (1-20%) or hyperexpanded (>20%). Generation probabilities were estimated with OLGA 1.2.3, V-gene circos plots were made with VDJtools, specificities were looked up in VDJdb, and CDR3 motifs were identified with GLIPH. This immuneACCESS table, as held by TCRdb, lists in-frame sequences with V and J called but not all clones. Of the missing ones, under half trace to an unresolved V gene in checked studies; the others have no known cause. The V and J calls and clone size come from that table; D and trimming were worked out from the DNA. A total of 45,000 to 55,000 clones appear in this sample, under 80% of them only once. The biggest ten clones account for 1.5% of the sample.

From the cysteine up to the phenylalanine, the CDR3 has a length of 12 residues. Just CDR3 DNA is preserved here, 36 bases in frame from base 1. CDR1 and CDR2 were assigned from the germline V gene as MNHEY and SVGAGI. Relative to germline, V is 6 bases shorter and J is 5 bases shorter, with 11 bases between their ends. A note on this clone: Its antigen specificity is not known. No base-level quality is on record; no much larger clone is a single base apart.

The sequencing input was CD4+ T cells from blood buffy coats. The rearrangement joined TRBV6-5 to TRBJ2-7, with TRBD2 tentatively as D gene (6 bases match). This sequence was found in a human donor in good health. The CDR3 region reads CASRSTSNEQYF. The nucleotide sequence is TGTGCCAGCAGATCAACTAGCAACGAGCAGTACTTC.